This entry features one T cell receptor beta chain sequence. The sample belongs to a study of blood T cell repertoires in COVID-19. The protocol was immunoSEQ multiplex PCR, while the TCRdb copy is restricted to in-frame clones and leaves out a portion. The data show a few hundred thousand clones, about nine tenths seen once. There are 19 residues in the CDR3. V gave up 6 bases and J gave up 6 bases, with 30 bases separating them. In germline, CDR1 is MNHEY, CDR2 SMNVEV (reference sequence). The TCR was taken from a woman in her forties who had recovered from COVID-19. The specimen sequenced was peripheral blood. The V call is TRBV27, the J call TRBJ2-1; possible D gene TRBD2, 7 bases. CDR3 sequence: CASRTDSSIAGPLANEQFF. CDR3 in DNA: TGTGCCAGCAGAACGGACAGCTCGATAGCGGGCCCCTTGGCCAATGAGCAGTTCTTC.